The 21 T cell receptor beta chains reported below all come from one sample, sequenced in a study of vaccination and CD4 T cells after COVID-19. Their target antigens are unknown. Treatment in this sample: roughly ten-day PBMC culture with coronavirus spike peptide pools or control peptides (ViraFEST assay). Cultured CD4+ T-cell DNA underwent Oncomine TCR Beta short-read sequencing. TCRdb called the PCR reads again in MiXCR, with one record for every CDR3 protein. The table records approximately 20,000 distinct CDR3 sequences, around 78% of them present only once. Source: CD4+ T cells from blood, cultured in vitro, taken after SARS-CoV-2 vaccination. The origin of the receptors is a human donor who received a COVID-19 vaccine.

The rearrangement links TRBV24-1 to TRBJ1-1; unclear D gene. The germline V gene has CDR1 KGHDR and CDR2 SFDVKD. This CDR3 is 15 amino acids long. V was cut by 2 bases and J by 0 bases, with 9 bases left in between. CDR3 DNA: TGTGCCACCAGTGATTCGGGCACTGTGAACACTGAAGCTTTCTTT. This gives the protein CATSDSGTVNTEAFF.

The genes are TRBV20-1 and TRBJ1-2; TRBD1 matches 7 bases. The germline V gene encodes CDR1 DFQATT and CDR2 SNEGSKA (reference sequence). The length of the CDR3 is 12 residues. CDR3 coding DNA: TGCAGCGCCGGGACAGAAGTCTATGGCTACACCTTC. Its translation is CSAGTEVYGYTF.

The J gene is TRBJ2-2, the V gene TRBV6-1, with TRBD1 matching 10 bases. The CDR3 has 16 residues. Trimming removed 7 bases from V and 3 bases from J; junction bases left unmatched: 8. Germline loops: CDR1 MNHNS, CDR2 SASEGT. In DNA, the CDR3 is TGTGCCAGCAAACCGCGGGACAGGGGATACACCGGGGAGCTGTTTTTT. Translation: CASKPRDRGYTGELFF.

The chain employs TRBV2 and TRBJ1-5, with D perhaps matching TRBD1 (5 bases). Germline values: CDR1 SNHLY, CDR2 FYNNEI. V lost 5 bases to trimming and J lost 6 bases, with 23 bases between them. The CDR3 length is 17 residues. CDR3 DNA sequence: TGTGCCAGCAGTTATAGTCGGGGCCGTGTGTTGGGTCAGCCCCAGCATTTT. It yields the protein CASSYSRGRVLGQPQHF.

V usage is TRBV7-8 and J usage is TRBJ2-7, with a tentative D call TRBD1 (5 bases). The CDR3 runs to 13 residues. The V and J ends lost 3 bases and 1 base respectively, with 7 bases between them. Germline V lookup: CDR1 SGHVS, CDR2 FQNEAQ. In DNA, the CDR3 is TGTGCCAGCAGCTTGACAGATTCCTACGAGCAGTACTTC. The encoded protein is CASSLTDSYEQYF.

In its sample, this clonotype was seen a few times. J is TRBJ1-1 and V is TRBV20-1; D is ambiguous. This CDR3 is built from 13 residues. Trimming removed 0 bases at V and 5 bases at J, with 10 bases between. Germline CDR1 reads DFQATT; CDR2 reads SNEGSKA (reference sequence). CDR3 DNA sequence: TGCAGTGCTAGAGATCTCCGAGGGACTGAAGCTTTCTTT. It translates to CSARDLRGTEAFF.

The sample holds one count of this clonotype. V usage is TRBV20-1 and J usage is TRBJ2-3; 7 nucleotides agree with TRBD2. Germline V gene sequence: CDR1 DFQATT, CDR2 SNEGSKA (reference sequence). The CDR3 runs 13 residues. The V and J ends lost 8 bases and 6 bases, in that order; junction bases with no gene match: 11. The CDR3 DNA sequence: TGCAGTAGAGACGCGGAAGCGGGGGATACGCAGTATTTT. Encoded protein: CSRDAEAGDTQYF.

The chain carries TRBV24-1 and TRBJ2-2; the match to TRBD2 covers 13 bases. CDR1 and CDR2 from the germline V gene are KGHDR and SFDVKD. The CDR3 has 17 residues. V gave up 5 bases and J gave up 5 bases; unmatched junction bases: 7. The CDR3 DNA reads as TGTGCCACCAGTGGGACTAGCGGGGGAGGATTTACCGGGGAGCTGTTTTTT. The encoded protein is CATSGTSGGGFTGELFF.

The V call is TRBV20-1, the J call TRBJ1-3; the D gene is possibly TRBD1 (6 bases). Deletions cut 0 bases from V and 0 bases from J, with 12 bases between. CDR3 size: 16 residues. From germline, CDR1 is DFQATT and CDR2 SNEGSKA (reference sequence). This CDR3 reads CSARDGGQSSGNTIYF. The CDR3 DNA is TGCAGTGCTAGAGATGGTGGACAGAGCTCTGGAAACACCATATATTTT.

The rearrangement uses TRBV24-1 and TRBJ1-5; 7 nucleotides align to TRBD1. Germline V gene data show CDR1 as KGHDR and CDR2 as SFDVKD. V lost 3 bases, J lost 7 bases, and 8 bases stayed unmatched. This CDR3 has 15 amino acids. CDR3 protein: CATSDGQGVGQPQHF. In nucleotides, the CDR3 is TGTGCCACCAGTGATGGTCAGGGGGTAGGGCAGCCCCAGCATTTT.

This clonotype was found once. V gene TRBV7-9 combines with J gene TRBJ2-4; D uncertain. V was trimmed by 5 bases and J by 1 base, leaving 9 bases between them. The CDR3 length is 14 residues. Germline loops: CDR1 SEHNR, CDR2 FQNEAQ (reference sequence). CDR3 amino acids: CASSPTRAKNIQYF. In DNA, the CDR3 is TGTGCCAGCAGCCCGACGAGGGCCAAAAACATTCAGTACTTC.

As regards this clonotype: Compared with germline, one end of the junction differs, possibly owing to a read error. The CDR3: CAASRGTNLHGYTF. The CDR3, as DNA: TGTGCCGCCAGTAGGGGGACCAACTTGCATGGCTACACCTTC. The rearrangement links TRBV24-1 to TRBJ1-2, with D possibly matching TRBD1 (6 bases). Germline CDR1 is KGHDR and CDR2 is SFDVKD. The CDR3 sequence is 14 residues long.

This clonotype was seen a few times. The chain recombines TRBV30 with TRBJ2-3, with 7 bases lining up with TRBD2. The ends lost 2 bases at V and 2 bases at J; junction bases unmatched: 7. This CDR3 has 15 residues. Germline values: CDR1 GTSNPN, CDR2 SVGIG (reference sequence). CDR3 coding DNA: TGTGCCTGGAGTAAGGCTAGCGGACTCACAGATACGCAGTATTTT. Encoded protein: CAWSKASGLTDTQYF.

The rearrangement joins TRBV7-2 to TRBJ1-6; 7 bases match TRBD1. The length of the CDR3 is 15 residues. Germline V CDR1 and CDR2: SGHTA, FQGNSA. J lost 9 bases, V lost 3 bases, and 8 bases had no gene match. The CDR3 DNA is TGTGCCAGCAGCTTTGCCAGACAGGGCCCTTCACCCCTCCACTTT. Its protein product is CASSFARQGPSPLHF.

This sequence joins TRBV19 and TRBJ1-5; 8 bases map to TRBD1. This CDR3 contains 15 residues. Trimming at V came to 6 bases and at J to 4 bases, leaving 8 bases not matched to a gene. Germline V gene data show CDR1 as LNHDA and CDR2 as SQIVND (reference sequence). CDR3 in amino acids: CASRAGDRRNQPQHF. The CDR3 bases are TGTGCCAGTAGGGCCGGGGACAGGCGGAATCAGCCCCAGCATTTT.

The rearrangement joins TRBV12-3 or TRBV12-4 to TRBJ1-1; D remains ambiguous. The CDR3 spans 12 residues. V lost 3 bases and J 10 bases, leaving 12 bases between the germline ends. DNA of the CDR3: TGTGCCAGCAGTTTTGGACCCGTTGGAGCTTTCTTT. Translated, it gives CASSFGPVGAFF.

The chain combines TRBV24-1 with TRBJ2-1; a weak D match, TRBD1 (6 bases). Trimming took off 3 bases at V and 3 bases at J, with 20 bases between the two ends. In germline, CDR1 is KGHDR, CDR2 SFDVKD. The CDR3 is 18 residues long. CDR3 nucleotides: TGTGCCACCAGTGATCCCCCTCGGGCAGGGGTATTCTACAATGAGCAGTTCTTC. As protein: CATSDPPRAGVFYNEQFF.

This clonotype was counted once. The rearrangement joins TRBV6-1 to TRBJ1-5; tentative D call: TRBD1 (5 bases). Between the trimmed V and J ends, which lost 6 bases and 3 bases, there was a span of 15 bases. The CDR3 is 15 residues long. From germline, CDR1 is MNHNS and CDR2 SASEGT. CDR3 sequence reads: CASSRRGGTNQPQHF. CDR3 sequence (DNA): TGTGCCAGCAGCCGAAGGGGAGGGACCAATCAGCCCCAGCATTTT.

This clonotype is categorized as large. The chain carries TRBV19 and TRBJ2-7; D is unresolved. The CDR3 runs 15 residues. Trimming removed 3 bases at V and 0 bases at J, with 12 bases between. Germline lookup yields CDR1 LNHDA and CDR2 SQIVND (reference sequence). In DNA, the CDR3 is TGTGCCAGTAGTATCGGCCGCGGTCGCTCCTACGAGCAGTACTTC. Protein: CASSIGRGRSYEQYF.

The chain uses TRBV7-2 and TRBJ1-5, with 12 bases aligning to TRBD1. In germline, CDR1 is SGHTA, CDR2 FQGNSA. This CDR3 region has 16 residues. J gave up 5 bases and V 1 base, and 3 bases lay outside the gene matches. The CDR3 loop reads CASSLVGTGGDQPQHF. CDR3 coding DNA: TGTGCCAGCAGCTTAGTAGGGACAGGGGGCGATCAGCCCCAGCATTTT.

The V call is TRBV6-5, the J call TRBJ1-2; D gene ambiguous. Germline loops: CDR1 MNHEY, CDR2 SVGAGI. CDR3 length equals 12 residues. Trimming took off 2 bases at V and 8 bases at J, with 9 bases between the two ends. CDR3 protein: CASSYRVGGYTF. For the CDR3, the DNA is TGTGCCAGCAGTTACAGGGTGGGGGGCTACACCTTC.